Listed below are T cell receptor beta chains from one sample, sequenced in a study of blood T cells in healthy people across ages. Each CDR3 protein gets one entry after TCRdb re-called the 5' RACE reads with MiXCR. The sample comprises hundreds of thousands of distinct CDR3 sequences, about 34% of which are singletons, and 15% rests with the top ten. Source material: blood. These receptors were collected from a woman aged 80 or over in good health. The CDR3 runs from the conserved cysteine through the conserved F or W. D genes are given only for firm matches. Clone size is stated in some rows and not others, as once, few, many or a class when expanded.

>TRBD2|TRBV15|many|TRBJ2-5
CATSLGLARETQYF
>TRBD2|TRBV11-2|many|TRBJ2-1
CASSSGIGGAINEQFF
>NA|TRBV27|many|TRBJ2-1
CASRTASNEQFF
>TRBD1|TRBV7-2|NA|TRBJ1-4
CASSQYAGGVGYWTEKLFF
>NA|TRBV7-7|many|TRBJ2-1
CASSSGRVDEQFF
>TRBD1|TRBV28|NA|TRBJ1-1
CASSRTGGLNTEAFF
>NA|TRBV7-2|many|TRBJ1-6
CASSLEEAFNSPLHF
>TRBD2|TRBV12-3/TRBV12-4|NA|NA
CASSLASGTYNEQYF
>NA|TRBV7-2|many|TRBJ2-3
CASSPTRATDTQYF
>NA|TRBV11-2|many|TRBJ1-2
CASSLSGSTYGYTF
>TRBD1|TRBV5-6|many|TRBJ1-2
CASSRTGTDYGYTF
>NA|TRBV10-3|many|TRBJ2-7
CAFAREPYEQYF
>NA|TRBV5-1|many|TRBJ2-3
CASSFQWGGPDTQYF
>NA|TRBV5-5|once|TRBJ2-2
CASSGTRTGELFF
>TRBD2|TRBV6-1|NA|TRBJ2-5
CASRSLAGRETQYF
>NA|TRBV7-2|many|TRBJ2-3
CASSSRGASTDTQYF
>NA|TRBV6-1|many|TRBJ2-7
CASSERGGASSYEQYF
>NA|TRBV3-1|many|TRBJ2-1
CASSQGSSYNEQFF
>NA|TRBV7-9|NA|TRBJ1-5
CASSLGAGEVEPQHF
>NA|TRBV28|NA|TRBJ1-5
CASSGGLLKPQHF
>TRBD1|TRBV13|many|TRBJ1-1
CASSLGYRGRTEAFF
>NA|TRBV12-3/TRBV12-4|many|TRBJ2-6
CASSLSPGANVLTF
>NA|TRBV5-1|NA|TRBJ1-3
CASSLAGYTIYF
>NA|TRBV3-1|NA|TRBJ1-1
CASSHGDFRGAFF
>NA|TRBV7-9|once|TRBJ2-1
CASSLSTRVNNEQFF
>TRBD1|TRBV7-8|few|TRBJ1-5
CASSPPQGRWGDQPQHF
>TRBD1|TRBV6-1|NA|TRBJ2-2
CASRFVGQGSGELFF
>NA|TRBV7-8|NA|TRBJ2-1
CASSWRDPSPYNEQFF
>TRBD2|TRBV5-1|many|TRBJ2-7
CASSLALAGPLWAYEQYF
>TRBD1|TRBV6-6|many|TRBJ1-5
CASSRDRPDQPQHF
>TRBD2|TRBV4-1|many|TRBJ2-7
CASSRMTSPFSYEQYF
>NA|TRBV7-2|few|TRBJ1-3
CASSPSHSGNTIYF
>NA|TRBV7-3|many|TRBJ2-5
CASSLIPGETQYF
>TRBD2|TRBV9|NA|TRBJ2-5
CASSVGLAGAETQYF
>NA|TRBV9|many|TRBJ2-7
CASSVYEGSYEQYF
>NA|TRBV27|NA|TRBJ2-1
CASSRPREAQFF
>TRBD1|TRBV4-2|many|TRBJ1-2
CASSQDHTTGRGYTF
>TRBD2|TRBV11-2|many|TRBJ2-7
CASSLDGGASSYEQYF
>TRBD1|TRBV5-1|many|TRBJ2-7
CASSSLQGAYDEQYF
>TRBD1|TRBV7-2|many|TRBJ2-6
CASSPPGQVLSGANVLTF
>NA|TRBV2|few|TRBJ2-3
CASSGGGRRDTQYF
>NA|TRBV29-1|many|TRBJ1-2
CSVGEQGGGGYTF
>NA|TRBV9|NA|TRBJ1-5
CASSPGTLGNQPQHF
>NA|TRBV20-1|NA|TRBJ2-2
CSARGPGTTNTGELFF
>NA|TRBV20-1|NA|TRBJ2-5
CSAKQGGWETQYF
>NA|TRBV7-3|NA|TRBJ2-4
CANSPPSPRSQNIQYF
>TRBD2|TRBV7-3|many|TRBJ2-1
CASSLRRGYDEQFF
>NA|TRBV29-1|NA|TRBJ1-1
CSVRGVGWDEAFF
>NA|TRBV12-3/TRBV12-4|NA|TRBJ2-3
CASRAPADTQYF
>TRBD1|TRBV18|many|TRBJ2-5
CASSPRTGAQETQYF
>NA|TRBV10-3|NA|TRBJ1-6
CAISESRPGALHF
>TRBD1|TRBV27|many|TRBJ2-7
CASGTGAYEQYF
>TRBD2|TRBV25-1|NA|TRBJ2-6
CASSPPVGLAGANVLTF
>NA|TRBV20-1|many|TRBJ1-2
CSAREQTNYGYTF
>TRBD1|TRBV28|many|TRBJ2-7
CASSSGGRIEQYF
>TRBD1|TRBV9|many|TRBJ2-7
CASSVGRTGGPGNEQYF
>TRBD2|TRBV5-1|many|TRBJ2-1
CASSFGTSGLDEQFF
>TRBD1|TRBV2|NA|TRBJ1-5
CASSATGQGAGGPQHF
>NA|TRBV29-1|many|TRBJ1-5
CSVVATFDGPQHF